Given below is one TCR beta chain in context. Its antigen remains unknown. Between the trimmed V and J ends, which lost 1 base and 4 bases, there was a span of 10 bases. The V gene's germline CDR1 is SGHTA and CDR2 FQGNSA. The CDR3 has 14 amino acids. The data are from a study of T cell responses to AZD1222 COVID-19 vaccine. Study background: Both about-4-week and about-12-week second-dose recipients were combined.

Study results and limitations: Baseline seropositivity occurred in only a handful of AZD1222 recipients.

Using immunoSEQ multiplex PCR, the repertoire was profiled, and TCRdb retains in-frame clones only, with some absent. The sample includes 93,000 or so clones, about 90% of them seen just once. The V and J genes are TRBV7-2 and TRBJ1-1; D is unresolved. The TCR was taken from an adult in good health. The sample here was peripheral blood, taken on day 0 of AZD1222 vaccination. This CDR3 reads CASSLEREGTEAFF. Written as DNA, the CDR3 is TGTGCCAGCAGCTTAGAACGGGAGGGCACTGAAGCTTTCTTT. The complete variable domain, with remaining parts taken from reference TRBV7-2 and TRBJ1-1, reads GAGVSQSPSNKVTEKGKDVELRCDPISGHTALYWYRQSLGQGLEFLIYFQGNSAPDKSGLPSDRFSAERTGGSVSTLTIQRTQQEDSAVYLCASSLEREGTEAFFGQGTRLTVV.